These 4 T cell receptor beta chains were all obtained from the same sample, sequenced in a study of control samples from healthy donors and cancer patients. This table comes from immunoSEQ multiplex PCR, and its TCRdb copy is limited to in-frame clones, with some not included. The sample carries under 85,000 clones, 90% to 95% recorded once. Sequenced input: PBMCs. Source of these receptors: a woman in her 40s with lung cancer.

The chain has TRBV4-2 and TRBJ2-7; D not resolved. Trimming took off 0 bases at V and 6 bases at J, with 15 bases between the two ends. This CDR3 has 15 residues. Germline values: CDR1 LGHNA, CDR2 YNFKEQ. The CDR3 coding sequence is TGTGCCAGCAGCCAAGATAACGGGCTTAAGGGCGAGCAGTACTTC. Translated: CASSQDNGLKGEQYF.

The chain uses TRBV12-5 and TRBJ1-6; maybe TRBD1 (6 bases). The CDR3 runs to 15 residues. CDR1 is LGHNT and CDR2 is FRNRAP in the germline V gene. Trimming pared 3 bases from V and 5 bases from J, leaving 11 bases between. The CDR3 is CASGFLGQDNSPLHF. DNA of the CDR3: TGTGCTAGTGGTTTTTTGGGACAAGATAATTCACCCCTCCACTTT.

J is TRBJ2-7 and V is TRBV3-1 (or the pseudogene TRBV3-2); possible D gene TRBD2, 6 bases. This CDR3 comprises 13 residues. Germline V gene sequence: CDR1 LGHDT, CDR2 YNNKEL (reference sequence). Trimming cost V 3 bases and J 9 bases, with 15 bases left between them. CDR3 region: CASSHLDAGGQYF. CDR3 bases: TGTGCCAGCAGCCACCTGGACGCCGGGGGGCAGTACTTC.

The rearrangement joins TRBV30 to TRBJ2-5, with TRBD2 as a possible D gene (6 bases). The CDR3 runs to 14 residues. The V end lost 0 bases, the J end lost 5 bases, and 13 bases lay between the germline ends. Germline CDR1 is GTSNPN and CDR2 is SVGIG (reference sequence). DNA of the CDR3: TGTGCCTGGAGTGTGGGGGGTCGAGGGGAGACCCAGTACTTC. Residues: CAWSVGGRGETQYF.